The TCR beta chain described here comes from a study of blood T cells in healthy people across ages. On the study more broadly: Template-switching capture recovered about one barcoded beta molecule per two T cells.

Using a J-beta primer mix together with a sample-barcoded 5' primer, a second PCR was run for roughly 7 to 12 cycles. Each of the samples gave a minimum of 3 million paired-end reads that contained CDR3. TCRdb ran MiXCR on the 5' RACE reads and lists one entry per CDR3 protein. The data show fewer than 1,000,000 distinct CDR3 sequences, about 42% seen once. The germline V gene has CDR1 SGHTS and CDR2 YDEGEE. Unmatched junction bases numbered 11, after V lost 6 bases and J lost 6 bases. CDR3 length: 14 amino acids. Comment on this clonotype: Its matching antigen is unknown.

Points from the study as a whole: In long-lived donors, naive CD4+ cell counts and diversity exceeded those of aged donors.

RNA extraction gave at least 5 micrograms of total RNA per sample. The origin of this receptor is a man aged 80 or over in good health. The material sequenced was blood. The genes are TRBV5-8 and TRBJ2-7, with 8 bases fitting TRBD2. In nucleotides, the CDR3 is TGTGCCAGCACCCCTGGGAGCGGGAGTCTCGAGCAGTACTTC. Protein sequence: CASTPGSGSLEQYF.